The clone carrying this TCR beta chain has only one observation. The sample belongs to a study of OX40 agonist ivuxolimab in advanced cancers. Germline assignment: CDR1 SGHRS and CDR2 YFSETQ. The CDR3 totals 15 residues. V lost 0 bases and J lost 8, with 15 bases in between. Assay used: immunoSEQ multiplex PCR; TCRdb lists only in-frame clones, some missing. Here the sample spans 55,000 to 80,000 clones, around 80% being singletons. The material was CD4+ or CD8+ T cells sorted from blood, obtained in a trial of the OX40 agonist ivuxolimab. The sequence was obtained from an adult with an advanced solid tumor such as melanoma, head and neck, liver or kidney cancer. V usage is TRBV5-1 and J usage is TRBJ2-1; D is perhaps TRBD2 (5 bases). CDR3 DNA sequence: TGCGCCAGCAGCTTGGGAGGGAATGACCCCCATGAGCAGTTCTTC. Residues: CASSLGGNDPHEQFF.